Shown below are 18 T cell receptor beta chains from a single sample sequenced in a study of post-analysis software for immune sequencing data. Study-level findings and limits: Patients showed TRBV5-6, TRBV5-1 and TRBV20-1 among roughly five TRBV segments more frequent than in controls.

Their antigens remain unidentified. Prepared TCR beta cDNA libraries contained unique molecular identifiers. Each CDR3 protein is one row after TCRdb ran MiXCR on the PCR reads. Of roughly 650,000 distinct CDR3 sequences detected, 55% to 60% appear once; the ten largest clones hold roughly 12%. Sequenced input: blood. The receptors originated from a girl aged 2-10 years with multiple sclerosis.

J is TRBJ2-7 and V is TRBV7-6; D is perhaps TRBD2 (5 bases). Germline CDR1 reads SGHVS; CDR2 reads FNYEAQ. CDR3 length: 15 amino acids. V shed 2 bases and J shed 5 bases, with 16 bases lying between them. The CDR3 DNA sequence: TGTGCCAGCAGCTTATTTGAGGGAATGGCAAACGAGCAGTACTTC. The encoded protein is CASSLFEGMANEQYF.

The chain combines TRBV4-1 with TRBJ2-7; possibly TRBD1 for D (6 bases). The germline CDR1 and CDR2 sequences are MGHRA and YSYEKL. The CDR3 runs to 13 residues. V lost 5 bases and J 2 bases, leaving 10 bases between the germline ends. CDR3 region: CASSEQGPYEQYF. CDR3 nucleotides: TGCGCCAGCAGCGAACAGGGACCCTACGAGCAGTACTTC.

CDR3 DNA sequence: TGTGCCAGCAGCTTCGCCTCTGGAAACACCATATATTTT. Its protein product is CASSFASGNTIYF. The chain couples TRBV9 to TRBJ1-3; D gene uncertain. Deletions cut 4 bases from V and 0 bases from J, with 5 bases between. Germline V gives CDR1 SGDLS, CDR2 YYNGEE. The CDR3 extends over 13 amino acids.

The rearrangement joins TRBV7-9 to TRBJ2-1; 10 bases fit TRBD2. CDR1 and CDR2 from the germline V gene are SEHNR and FQNEAQ (reference sequence). V gave up 4 bases and J gave up 5 bases; unmatched junction bases: 8. This CDR3 has 16 amino acids. The CDR3 here is CASSSRSGGAHNEQFF. In nucleotides, the CDR3 is TGTGCCAGCAGCTCCCGAAGCGGGGGGGCCCACAATGAGCAGTTCTTC.

This rearrangement joins TRBV20-1 to TRBJ2-7; D possibly corresponds to TRBD2 (6 bases). Germline lookup yields CDR1 DFQATT and CDR2 SNEGSKA (reference sequence). Trimming cost V 6 bases and J 4 bases, with 16 bases left between them. The CDR3 runs to 13 residues. The CDR3 is CSASDARGYEQYF. In DNA form, the CDR3 reads TGCAGTGCCTCGGACGCCCGGGGGTACGAGCAGTACTTC.

This chain connects TRBV7-9 to TRBJ2-1, with D possibly being TRBD1 (6 bases). Looked up from germline, CDR1 is SEHNR and CDR2 is FQNEAQ (reference sequence). V dropped 1 base and J dropped 6 bases, with 13 bases sitting between them. The CDR3 has 15 amino acids. The DNA for the CDR3 is TGTGCCAGCAGCTTAGGTAACAGGGCGGGCAATGAGCAGTTCTTC. As protein: CASSLGNRAGNEQFF. The variable domain in full, completed from reference TRBV7-9 and TRBJ2-1, reads DTGVSQNPRHKITKRGQNVTFRCDPISEHNRLYWYRQTLGQGPEFLTYFQNEAQLEKSRLLSDRFSAERPKGSFSTLEIQRTEQGDSAMYLCASSLGNRAGNEQFFGPGTRLTVL.

This CDR3 is CASSYWNRGTDTQYF. The CDR3 bases are TGTGCCAGCAGTTACTGGAACAGGGGAACAGATACGCAGTATTTT. The rearrangement uses TRBV6-2 or TRBV6-3 and TRBJ2-3; 7 positions agree with TRBD1. The junction had 4 bases not matched to a gene; V was cut back by 1 base and J by 3 bases. Germline CDR1 and CDR2: MNHEY and SVGEGT. The CDR3 totals 15 residues.

This clonotype was found a few times. The gene calls are TRBV7-2 and TRBJ2-1; D not certain. The CDR3 loop spans 13 amino acids. Germline CDR1 reads SGHTA; CDR2 reads FQGNSA. Trimming took 5 bases from V and 5 from J, leaving 10 bases between them. The CDR3 here is CASSPLPDNEQFF. CDR3 DNA sequence: TGTGCCAGCAGCCCCCTTCCCGACAATGAGCAGTTCTTC.

The rearrangement joins TRBV28 to TRBJ2-1; possibly TRBD1 for D (6 bases). The CDR3 spans 13 residues. V shed 5 bases and J shed 10 bases, with 15 bases lying between them. CDR1 is MDHEN and CDR2 is SYDVKM in the germline V gene. The CDR3 DNA reads TGTGCCAGCAGTACCCGGACAGCTGGGGAGCAGTTCTTC. Residues: CASSTRTAGEQFF.

The chain has TRBV24-1 and TRBJ2-3; 10 bases match TRBD2. Germline trimming cut 4 bases from V and 4 bases from J; bases unmatched to any gene: 7. This CDR3 contains 16 residues. CDR1 KGHDR and CDR2 SFDVKD come from the germline V gene. DNA of the CDR3: TGTGCCACCAGTGACCCTAGCGGGGGACCTTCAGATACGCAGTATTTT. Its protein is CATSDPSGGPSDTQYF.

The chain recombines TRBV29-1 with TRBJ2-2; perhaps TRBD1 as D (6 bases). This CDR3 is built from 13 residues. Germline CDR1 and CDR2: SQVTM and ANQGSEA. The V end was cut by 7 bases, the J end by 5 bases, with 14 bases between. CDR3 nucleotide sequence: TGCAGCGCCGGACAGCCTATGACCGGGGAGCTGTTTTTT. Translation gives CSAGQPMTGELFF.

The chain recombines TRBV7-2 with TRBJ2-5; the match to TRBD2 covers 8 bases. Per the germline V gene, CDR1 is SGHTA and CDR2 is FQGNSA. The CDR3 has 14 amino acids. V lost 1 base to trimming and J lost 6 bases; unmatched junction nucleotides: 4. CDR3 in amino acids: CASSLGPGGKTQYF. CDR3 DNA: TGTGCCAGCAGCTTAGGCCCGGGGGGGAAGACCCAGTACTTC. Looking up the rest from reference TRBV7-2 and TRBJ2-5 gives the full variable domain: GAGVSQSPSNKVTEKGKDVELRCDPISGHTALYWYRQSLGQGLEFLIYFQGNSAPDKSGLPSDRFSAERTGGSVSTLTIQRTQQEDSAVYLCASSLGPGGKTQYFGPGTRLLVL.

The chain recombines TRBV5-1 with TRBJ2-5; no definite D call. The CDR3 loop spans 15 amino acids. Per the germline V gene, CDR1 is SGHRS and CDR2 is YFSETQ. V was clipped by 7 bases and J by 2 bases, with 18 bases between them. CDR3 sequence (DNA): TGCGCCAGCCACAGAGCAGGTCCCAATCAAGAGACCCAGTACTTC. Amino acids: CASHRAGPNQETQYF.

The gene calls are TRBV7-2 and TRBJ2-6; no clear D gene. Trimming took 4 bases from V and 6 from J, leaving 13 bases between them. Looked up from germline, CDR1 is SGHTA and CDR2 is FQGNSA. The CDR3 is made up of 15 amino acids. The CDR3 spells CASSSVGTEANVLTF. As DNA, the CDR3 is TGTGCCAGCAGCTCAGTGGGAACAGAGGCCAACGTCCTGACTTTC.

The chain has TRBV4-1 and TRBJ1-5; D is unclear. The CDR3 spans 14 residues. Germline V gene sequence: CDR1 MGHRA, CDR2 YSYEKL. Trimming removed 1 base at V and 7 bases at J, with 11 bases between. The DNA for the CDR3 is TGCGCCAGCAGCCAAGCGGTGGAGGGCCAGCCCCAGCATTTT. This sequence encodes CASSQAVEGQPQHF.

The chain links TRBV6-6 to TRBJ2-1, with D perhaps TRBD2 (6 bases). This CDR3 has 16 residues. V shed 5 bases and J shed 3 bases, with 17 bases lying between them. Looked up from germline, CDR1 is MNHNY and CDR2 is SVGAGI (reference sequence). Here the CDR3 reads CASSGLGGNNYNEQFF. The CDR3 region has the DNA TGTGCCAGCAGTGGCCTCGGGGGAAACAACTACAATGAGCAGTTCTTC.

The V and J genes are TRBV7-2 and TRBJ1-6; TRBD1 is a possible D gene (5 bases). The length of the CDR3 is 13 residues. With 4 bases removed from V and 8 bases from J, the gap between germline ends came to 9 bases. CDR1 and CDR2 (germline): SGHTA, FQGNSA. The CDR3 region is CASSWTTDSPLHF. Written as DNA, the CDR3 is TGTGCCAGCAGCTGGACAACGGATTCACCCCTCCACTTT. Supplemented by reference TRBV7-2 and TRBJ1-6, the full variable domain reads GAGVSQSPSNKVTEKGKDVELRCDPISGHTALYWYRQSLGQGLEFLIYFQGNSAPDKSGLPSDRFSAERTGGSVSTLTIQRTQQEDSAVYLCASSWTTDSPLHFGNGTRLTVT.

This chain uses TRBV27 with TRBJ2-7, with D perhaps TRBD2 (6 bases). TRBJ2-5 explains the end of the DNA better; the J call may be wrong. The germline V gene has CDR1 MNHEY and CDR2 SMNVEV (reference sequence). The CDR3 runs 12 residues. For the CDR3, the DNA is TGTGCCAGCAGCAACCGGGGGGAGACCCAGTACTTC. Encoded protein: CASSNRGETQYF.